A single sample is the source of the 11 T cell receptor beta chains below, sequenced in a study of regulatory T cells in long-lasting Graves disease. Sample time point: persistent/refractory GD, antithyroid drugs over 5 years with positive TRAb. Scientists built the TCR library using RNA that was extracted from PBMCs. CDR3 regions were amplified by Arm-PCR using iRepertoire HTBI primers to build TCR beta libraries. A single record per CDR3 protein comes from TCRdb applying MiXCR to the multiplex PCR reads. The sample consists of around 460,000 distinct CDR3 sequences, approximately 23% of them appearing once. The material was peripheral blood mononuclear cells (PBMCs), obtained when the disease was refractory, from a patient treated with antithyroid drugs. The receptors come from a female donor with Graves disease.

The chain joins TRBV19 to TRBJ1-1; TRBD1 is a possible D gene (6 bases). Germline assignment: CDR1 LNHDA and CDR2 SQIVND (reference sequence). V gave up 3 bases and J gave up 4 bases, with 12 bases separating them. The CDR3 consists of 14 residues. CDR3 nucleotide sequence: TGTGCCAGTAGTATGGGGGGCCCTGGCACTGAAGCTTTCTTT. Protein sequence: CASSMGGPGTEAFF.

The chain recombines TRBV2 with TRBJ2-7; D remains unclear. Trimming removed 6 bases from V and 1 base from J, with 16 bases in between. In germline, CDR1 is SNHLY, CDR2 FYNNEI. This CDR3 has 15 residues. The CDR3 DNA reads as TGTGCCAGCAGGACCTCTTTTGCGGCGTCCTACGAGCAGTACTTC. Translated, it gives CASRTSFAASYEQYF.

This rearrangement joins TRBV7-9 to TRBJ2-7, with 7 bases lining up with TRBD1. Germline V gene data show CDR1 as SEHNR and CDR2 as FQNEAQ (reference sequence). Trimming cost V 6 bases and J 4 bases; bases outside gene matches: 15. The CDR3 contains 16 residues. The CDR3 DNA reads as TGTGCCAGCAGACACACACAAGGGACAGAACTTTACGAGCAGTACTTC. This codes for CASRHTQGTELYEQYF.

This chain joins TRBV29-1 and TRBJ2-7, with TRBD2 matching 8 bases. Germline V CDR1 and CDR2: SQVTM, ANQGSEA. Trimming at V came to 5 bases and at J to 2 bases, leaving 5 bases not matched to a gene. The CDR3 totals 13 residues. This CDR3 reads CSVRGGLAYEQYF. For the CDR3, the DNA is TGCAGCGTTCGGGGGGGGCTGGCCTACGAGCAGTACTTC.

This clonotype was counted at least ten times. The gene calls are TRBV12-3 or TRBV12-4 and TRBJ2-7, with TRBD1 identical over 10 bases. CDR3 length equals 15 residues. The junction had 6 bases not matched to a gene; V was cut back by 2 bases and J by 5 bases. This CDR3 is CASSLLWDRGHEQYF. The CDR3 DNA reads TGTGCCAGCAGTTTATTATGGGACAGGGGCCACGAGCAGTACTTC.

To note about this clonotype: Just one base apart from a much larger clone, this may be a read error. The chain combines TRBV6-1 with TRBJ2-2; D is tentatively TRBD1 or TRBD2 (6 bases each). CDR3 length: 16 amino acids. Germline values: CDR1 MNHNS, CDR2 SASEGT. This chain's CDR3 is CANSEFGGRGTGELFF. In DNA form, the CDR3 reads TGTGCCAACAGTGAATTTGGGGGCCGGGGGACCGGGGAGCTGTTTTTT.

The V and J genes are TRBV19 and TRBJ1-5; TRBD1 is a possible D gene (5 bases). The CDR3 sequence is 15 residues long. V gave up 7 bases and J gave up 0 bases, with 13 bases separating them. Germline V CDR1 and CDR2: LNHDA, SQIVND (reference sequence). CDR3: CASTTDKYSNQPQHF. The CDR3 coding sequence is TGTGCCAGTACGACGGACAAATATAGCAATCAGCCCCAGCATTTT. Drawing the rest from reference TRBV19 and TRBJ1-5, the complete variable domain is DGGITQSPKYLFRKEGQNVTLSCEQNLNHDAMYWYRQDPGQGLRLIYYSQIVNDFQKGDIAEGYSVSREKKESFPLTVTSAQKNPTAFYLCASTTDKYSNQPQHFGDGTRLSIL.

This clonotype showed up many times. This chain links TRBV15 with TRBJ1-2; D not resolved. The CDR3 length is 12 residues. V lost 0 bases and J lost 7, with 6 bases in between. The germline gives CDR1 LNHNV, CDR2 YYDKDF (reference sequence). The CDR3 DNA sequence: TGTGCCACCAGCAGAGAACGGTCTGGCTACACCTTC. Residues: CATSRERSGYTF.

This clonotype was seen only a few times. The CDR3 loop is CASSEEKPQHF. Here the CDR3 DNA reads TGTGCCAGCAGTGAAGAGAAGCCCCAGCATTTT. The chain combines TRBV6-1 with TRBJ1-5, with D uncertain. Germline assignment: CDR1 MNHNS and CDR2 SASEGT. Trimming shortened V by 1 base and J by 8 bases, and 3 bases separated the two germline ends. This CDR3 comprises 11 residues.

There are many counts of this clonotype. The chain combines TRBV6-5 with TRBJ2-7; 7 positions match TRBD2. Germline CDR1 and CDR2: MNHEY and SVGAGI. V shed 2 bases, J shed 6 bases, and the junction held 7 bases outside the gene matches. The CDR3 loop spans 14 amino acids. CDR3 coding DNA: TGTGCCAGCAGTTACCCGGCGGGGGAAGGCGAGCAGTACTTC. Translation gives CASSYPAGEGEQYF.

About this clonotype: It may be a read error: a sequence one base away is much more abundant. The CDR3: CASGGGLFYEQYF. The CDR3 DNA reads TGTGCCAGCGGTGGGGGACTTTTCTACGAGCAGTACTTC. The chain links TRBV6-1 to TRBJ2-7; TRBD2 is a possible D gene (6 bases). V was pared by 8 bases and J by 3 bases, with 14 bases between. The CDR3 sequence is 13 residues long. CDR1 is MNHNS, CDR2 SASEGT, per germline.